The 8 T cell receptor beta chains in this list originate from one sample, sequenced in a study of blood T cell repertoires in COVID-19. The protocol was immunoSEQ multiplex PCR, while the TCRdb copy is restricted to in-frame clones and leaves out a portion. The sample contains approximately 310,000 clones, roughly 85% of which appear only once. The specimen was PBMCs or T cells enriched from blood (not recorded which). Receptors were obtained from a young man who had recovered from COVID-19.

This clone was detected a few times. Here the CDR3 reads CASSPGGSYYGYTF. The CDR3 DNA reads TGTGCCAGCAGCCCGGGGGGGAGCTACTATGGCTACACCTTC. The V and J genes are TRBV5-8 and TRBJ1-2, with D maybe TRBD1 (5 bases). CDR1 is SGHTS, CDR2 YDEGEE, per germline. V lost 4 bases, J lost 3 bases, and 13 bases lay in between. The CDR3 is made up of 14 amino acids.

The V gene is TRBV7-9, the J gene TRBJ2-7; TRBD1 is a possible D gene (6 bases). The CDR3 extends over 16 amino acids. Trimming left V 2 bases short and J 0 bases short, with 14 bases between. Germline loops: CDR1 SEHNR, CDR2 FQNEAQ (reference sequence). The CDR3 coding sequence is TGTGCCAGCAGCTTACCGACTATGGGGGCCTCCTACGAGCAGTACTTC. It specifies CASSLPTMGASYEQYF. Supplemented by reference TRBV7-9 and TRBJ2-7, the full variable domain reads DTGVSQNPRHKITKRGQNVTFRCDPISEHNRLYWYRQTLGQGPEFLTYFQNEAQLEKSRLLSDRFSAERPKGSFSTLEIQRTEQGDSAMYLCASSLPTMGASYEQYFGPGTRLTVT.

The rearrangement uses TRBV18 and TRBJ1-4; D remains ambiguous. The length of the CDR3 is 15 residues. The germline V and J ends were trimmed by 2 bases and 0 bases, with 7 bases remaining between them. Germline V lookup: CDR1 KGHSH, CDR2 LQKENI. The CDR3 reads CASSPSLTTNEKLFF. The CDR3 DNA follows: TGTGCCAGCTCACCAAGTCTAACAACTAATGAAAAACTGTTTTTT. The entire variable domain, with the rest obtained from reference TRBV18 and TRBJ1-4, is as follows: NAGVMQNPRHLVRRRGQEARLRCSPMKGHSHVYWYRQLPEEGLKFMVYLQKENIIDESGMPKERFSAEFPKEGPSILRIQQVVRGDSAAYFCASSPSLTTNEKLFFGSGTQLSVL.

The chain joins TRBV9 to TRBJ2-1, with D tentatively TRBD2 (6 bases). This CDR3 region has 15 residues. Germline V CDR1 and CDR2: SGDLS, YYNGEE. The V gene lost 0 bases and the J gene lost 0 bases, with 7 bases spanning the gap. The chain's CDR3 is CASSVVGGSYNEQFF. In DNA form, the CDR3 reads TGTGCCAGCAGCGTAGTGGGGGGCTCCTACAATGAGCAGTTCTTC. The full variable domain, its missing parts supplied by reference TRBV9 and TRBJ2-1, is DSGVTQTPKHLITATGQRVTLRCSPRSGDLSVYWYQQSLDQGLQFLIQYYNGEERAKGNILERFSAQQFPDLHSELNLSSLELGDSALYFCASSVVGGSYNEQFFGPGTRLTVL.

The chain has TRBV29-1 and TRBJ1-2, with 8 positions matching TRBD1. CDR1 is SQVTM, CDR2 ANQGSEA, per germline. This CDR3 comprises 13 residues. Trimming took 4 bases from V and 1 from J; bases not matched to a gene: 2. The CDR3: CSVGTGNNYGYTF. CDR3 nucleotide sequence: TGCAGCGTTGGGACAGGGAATAACTATGGCTACACCTTC.

V gene TRBV10-3 combines with J gene TRBJ2-3, with no clear D. V lost 5 bases and J lost 5, with 8 bases in between. CDR3 length equals 12 residues. In germline, CDR1 is ENHRY, CDR2 SYGVKD. Here the CDR3 DNA reads TGTGCCATCAGTCTCTCGGGAGATACGCAGTATTTT. Protein: CAISLSGDTQYF.

This clone was detected only once. The chain carries TRBV9 and TRBJ1-6; possible D gene TRBD1, 6 bases. The CDR3 loop spans 14 amino acids. Trimming pared 6 bases from V and 8 bases from J, leaving 15 bases between. In germline, CDR1 is SGDLS, CDR2 YYNGEE. The CDR3 sequence: CASNEGGGYSPLHF. In DNA form, the CDR3 reads TGTGCCAGCAACGAAGGGGGGGGCTATTCACCCCTCCACTTT.

The DNA for the CDR3 is TGTGCCAGCAGTGAAGCGGGCAGCAGATCTGGAAACACCATATATTTT. Translated, it gives CASSEAGSRSGNTIYF. The chain carries TRBV6-1 and TRBJ1-3, with D unresolved. CDR1 and CDR2 from the germline V gene are MNHNS and SASEGT. CDR3 length: 16 amino acids. V was shortened by 0 bases and J by 1 base, with 10 bases between the two germline ends.